This TCR beta chain derives from a study of T-cell reconstitution after alpha-beta-depleted transplantation in children. Study-wide results and limits: T-cell numbers and diversity, one year after transplant, stemmed largely from T cells that were newly produced. Expanded graft clones numbering several hundred reportedly gave rise to alpha-beta T cells about two months after transplant. Day-60 TCRbeta diversity that was high in some patients was derived from surviving recipient T cells and thymic progenitors.

Unique molecular identifiers were incorporated when the TCRbeta library was constructed. TCRdb redid the calling of the PCR reads with MiXCR, one entry per CDR3 protein. The sample yields some 150,000 distinct CDR3 sequences, 8.8% seen once. This clonotype was seen ten or more times. Its antigen remains unidentified. This CDR3 is 12 amino acids long. Germline V lookup: CDR1 SGHTA, CDR2 FQGTGA. The trim removed 1 base at V and 14 bases at J, leaving 4 bases unmatched. This clonotype was sampled from a female patient between 2 and 15 years old who had a stem cell transplant for congenital amegakaryocytic thrombocytopenia, so the T cells may come from the graft donor. The chain couples TRBV7-3 to TRBJ2-1; 8 bases are shared with TRBD2. The input for sequencing was PBMCs, mostly from graft donor cells, taken 180 days after TCRalphabeta/CD19-depleted stem cell transplant. The CDR3 is CASSLMGGRKFF. In DNA form, the CDR3 reads TGTGCCAGCAGCTTAATGGGCGGGAGGAAGTTCTTC.